The 19 T cell receptor beta chains below were found in one sample sequenced in a study of cytomegalovirus exposure and HLA in healthy donors. 60 Vbeta and 13 Jbeta primers were used in PCR. Method: immunoSEQ multiplex PCR; TCRdb's copy keeps in-frame clones and lacks some. The sample holds about 200,000 clones, approximately 80% seen once. Sequenced: PBMCs. The receptors were sampled from a boy between 2 and 10 years old in good health and CMV-seronegative.

The chain recombines TRBV7-9 with TRBJ2-1; 13 bases align to TRBD2. The germline CDR1 and CDR2 sequences are SEHNR and FQNEAQ (reference sequence). V shed 3 bases and J 7 bases; nucleotides not matched to a gene: 3. This CDR3 region has 15 residues. The CDR3 nucleotides are TGTGCCAGCAGCTTCCGGACTAGCGGGGGAAATGAGCAGTTCTTC. Protein product: CASSFRTSGGNEQFF.

This sequence joins TRBV18 and TRBJ1-1, with D possibly matching TRBD1 (5 bases). The CDR3 runs to 14 residues. V shed 3 bases and J shed 3 bases, with 11 bases lying between them. CDR1 KGHSH and CDR2 LQKENI come from the germline V gene. For the CDR3, the DNA is TGTGCCAGCTCACCCGGGGGGAGGGACACTGAAGCTTTCTTT. Protein sequence: CASSPGGRDTEAFF.

The CDR3 here is CASREADTQYF. The DNA for the CDR3 is TGTGCCAGCAGGGAGGCAGATACGCAGTATTTT. The chain uses TRBV6-5 and TRBJ2-3; tentatively, D is TRBD2 (5 bases). Germline loops: CDR1 MNHEY, CDR2 SVGAGI. The CDR3 is 11 amino acids. V was clipped by 6 bases and J by 4 bases, with 5 bases between them.

The count of this clone is one. This chain uses TRBV2 with TRBJ2-3; weak D call: TRBD2 (5 bases). Germline-derived CDR1 and CDR2 are SNHLY and FYNNEI. Trimming shortened V by 7 bases and J by 4 bases, and 9 bases separated the two germline ends. This CDR3 has 12 residues. The CDR3 DNA sequence: TGTGCCAGCAACTTCGGGGCAGATACGCAGTATTTT. Its protein is CASNFGADTQYF.

This rearrangement joins TRBV6-6 to TRBJ2-5; no firm D call. V lost 4 bases and J 11 bases, leaving 20 bases between the germline ends. Germline V lookup: CDR1 MNHNY, CDR2 SVGAGI (reference sequence). The CDR3 is 14 residues long. For the CDR3, the DNA is TGTGCCAGCAGTTCGATAGGTACGCGGTTTGAGCAGTACTTC. It translates to CASSSIGTRFEQYF.

The V and J genes are TRBV27 and TRBJ2-7; the match to TRBD1 covers 9 bases. CDR3 size: 17 residues. Germline V CDR1 and CDR2: MNHEY, SMNVEV (reference sequence). Trimming cost V 3 bases and J 2 bases; bases outside gene matches: 11. The CDR3 here is CASSFLRPGQGPYEQYF. The DNA for the CDR3 is TGTGCCAGCAGTTTCCTCCGACCGGGACAGGGTCCCTACGAGCAGTACTTC.

The V and J genes are TRBV5-1 and TRBJ1-4; maybe TRBD1 (6 bases). V was shortened by 0 bases and J by 0 bases, with 9 bases between the two germline ends. This CDR3 comprises 16 residues. The germline gives CDR1 SGHRS, CDR2 YFSETQ. In DNA form, the CDR3 reads TGCGCCAGCAGCTTGGAGGGGGATACAACTAATGAAAAACTGTTTTTT. Translating it yields CASSLEGDTTNEKLFF.

A remark on this clone: Other DNA sequences from this sample encode an identical CDR3 as well. The V and J genes are TRBV28 and TRBJ1-1; D remains ambiguous. CDR1 is MDHEN and CDR2 is SYDVKM in the germline V gene. The CDR3 runs 12 residues. Trimming removed 3 bases from V and 2 bases from J, with 4 bases in between. The CDR3 coding sequence is TGTGCCAGCAGTTTCCGTAACACTGAAGCTTTCTTT. Protein sequence: CASSFRNTEAFF.

The J gene is TRBJ2-1, the V gene TRBV13; 7 nucleotides agree with TRBD2. The CDR3 is 15 amino acids. The ends lost 5 bases at V and 7 bases at J; junction bases unmatched: 11. The germline V gene encodes CDR1 PRHDT and CDR2 FYEKMQ (reference sequence). CDR3 in amino acids: CASSVLSGTGNEQFF. Written as DNA, the CDR3 is TGTGCCAGCAGCGTATTAAGCGGGACGGGGAATGAGCAGTTCTTC.

The chain is built from TRBV7-9 and TRBJ2-7; 11 bases map to TRBD2. With 5 bases clipped from V and 0 bases from J, the junction kept 6 bases outside the gene matches. Germline V gene data show CDR1 as SEHNR and CDR2 as FQNEAQ (reference sequence). The CDR3 runs to 16 residues. CDR3 DNA: TGTGCCAGCAGCGCCGGACTAGCGGGCCTCTCCTACGAGCAGTACTTC. It translates to CASSAGLAGLSYEQYF.

This clone has only a few counts. This chain uses TRBV19 with TRBJ1-1; D gene unclear. V was shortened by 5 bases and J by 6 bases, with 10 bases between the two germline ends. CDR1 LNHDA and CDR2 SQIVND come from the germline V gene (reference sequence). This CDR3 comprises 12 residues. CDR3 in amino acids: CASSPGAAEAFF. The DNA of the CDR3 is TGTGCCAGTAGTCCGGGAGCGGCTGAAGCTTTCTTT.

The chain links TRBV19 to TRBJ1-5, with D possibly being TRBD1 (5 bases). CDR3 length: 20 residues. Trimming shortened V by 7 bases and J by 3 bases, and 31 bases separated the two germline ends. Germline V gene sequence: CDR1 LNHDA, CDR2 SQIVND (reference sequence). CDR3 sequence reads: CASTNTYGGLSFGSNQPQHF. In DNA, the CDR3 is TGTGCCAGTACCAACACCTACGGGGGACTCTCTTTTGGATCCAATCAGCCCCAGCATTTT.

V usage is TRBV5-4 and J usage is TRBJ1-3; 7 bases line up with TRBD1. The junction had 3 bases not matched to a gene; V was cut back by 0 bases and J by 0 bases. CDR3 length equals 16 residues. CDR1 is SGHNT and CDR2 is YYREEE in the germline V gene (reference sequence). CDR3 sequence (DNA): TGTGCCAGCAGCTTGGAGGGGGCCCTCTCTGGAAACACCATATATTTT. Translating it yields CASSLEGALSGNTIYF. The whole variable domain, remainder taken from reference TRBV5-4 and TRBJ1-3, is ETGVTQSPTHLIKTRGQQVTLRCSSQSGHNTVSWYQQALGQGPQFIFQYYREEENGRGNFPPRFSGLQFPNYSSELNVNALELDDSALYLCASSLEGALSGNTIYFGEGSWLTVV.

The chain links TRBV6-5 to TRBJ2-5; tentatively, D is TRBD2 (5 bases). V lost 3 bases and J lost 5, with 13 bases in between. There are 14 residues in the CDR3. Germline V lookup: CDR1 MNHEY, CDR2 SVGAGI. The CDR3 bases are TGTGCCAGCAGTTATAGTGTCGCGGGCGAGACCCAGTACTTC. Amino acids: CASSYSVAGETQYF.

V is TRBV27 and J is TRBJ2-1; D not resolved. Trimming shortened V by 5 bases and J by 6 bases, and 8 bases separated the two germline ends. The length of the CDR3 is 12 residues. Germline V CDR1 and CDR2: MNHEY, SMNVEV (reference sequence). The CDR3 nucleotides read TGTGCCAGCAGTGGGCTACGCAATGAGCAGTTCTTC. Translating gives CASSGLRNEQFF.

The chain carries TRBV11-2 and TRBJ2-7; D perhaps matches TRBD2 (5 bases). There are 15 residues in the CDR3. In germline, CDR1 is SGHAT, CDR2 FQNNGV. V was pared by 4 bases and J by 5 bases, with 18 bases between. This chain's CDR3 is CASSSYTTDSDEQYF. DNA of the CDR3: TGTGCCAGCAGCTCTTATACTACGGACTCGGACGAGCAGTACTTC.

The chain is built from TRBV29-1 and TRBJ1-2; 10 nucleotides line up with TRBD1. Germline values: CDR1 SQVTM, CDR2 ANQGSEA. This CDR3 comprises 15 residues. V lost 6 bases, J lost 0 bases, and 7 bases stayed unmatched. In nucleotides, the CDR3 is TGCAGCGTGGGGGACAGGGGCTCAGCTAACTATGGCTACACCTTC. Encoded protein: CSVGDRGSANYGYTF.

The chain recombines TRBV9 with TRBJ2-4, with D possibly matching TRBD1 (6 bases). Deletions cut 3 bases from V and 5 bases from J, with 12 bases between. The germline V gene encodes CDR1 SGDLS and CDR2 YYNGEE. The CDR3 is 14 residues long. The CDR3, as DNA: TGTGCCAGCAGCGCGACAGGAATCCAAAACATTCAGTACTTC. It encodes CASSATGIQNIQYF.

This chain links TRBV19 with TRBJ1-2; 8 bases are shared with TRBD1. The CDR3 runs to 14 residues. With V trimmed by 4 bases and J by 3 bases, 4 bases remained unmatched. Germline values: CDR1 LNHDA, CDR2 SQIVND (reference sequence). The CDR3 protein is CASSKGQGDYGYTF. DNA for the CDR3: TGTGCCAGTAGTAAAGGACAGGGCGACTATGGCTACACCTTC.